This record covers a single TCR beta chain. Its cognate antigen is unknown. Produced via immunoSEQ multiplex PCR; TCRdb's table is partial and in-frame only. The sample has 80,000 to 90,000 clones, around nine tenths seen once. Germline CDR1 reads SGHNT; CDR2 reads YYREEE (reference sequence). There are 9 residues in the CDR3. This sample was taken from a study of graft-versus-host responses after intestinal transplantation. Whole-study context: The transplants performed in recipients were multivisceral, liver-intestinal, or isolated intestinal. Anti-thymocyte globulin induction preceded about 3 years of tacrolimus and steroid maintenance in all recipients.

J is TRBJ2-2 and V is TRBV5-4, with D hard to call. Here the sequenced sample was unstimulated CD4+ T cells sorted from spleen or lymph node cells, taken before intestinal transplant. The TCR originated in a human donor who received an intestinal transplant. CDR3 nucleotides: TGTGCAGAAACCGGGGAGCTGTTTTTT. It codes for CAETGELFF.